A selection of T cell receptor beta chains follows, all from one sample in a study of cytomegalovirus exposure and HLA in healthy donors. Profiled with immunoSEQ multiplex PCR; TCRdb holds only in-frame clones, not every one. The data contain around 160,000 clones, 75% to 90% of them singletons. Sequenced sample: PBMCs. All receptors come from a woman aged 18-35 years in good health and CMV-seronegative. Each CDR3 is given without its conserved first and last residue.

j_gene | v_gene | CDR3aa
TRBJ1-4 | TRBV2 | ASSPSGGGGKLF
TRBJ1-1 | TRBV6-5 | ASSYNPWGGNTEAF
TRBJ2-7 | TRBV5-4 | ASSLGPSLAGGPYEQY
TRBJ2-2 | TRBV2 | ASSSGTVMPGELF
TRBJ2-4 | TRBV19 | ASTRVVGGTTALAKNSQY
TRBJ1-2 | TRBV19 | ARPSRGLDGYT
TRBJ2-1 | TRBV9 | ASSVGGLAGPSLSDEQF
TRBJ2-7 | TRBV10-1 | ASSESASGSYEQY
TRBJ2-7 | TRBV2 | ASSEASHERY
TRBJ1-2 | TRBV2 | ASSEGGTRGYT
TRBJ2-7 | TRBV5-4 | ASSPDRTTYEQY
TRBJ1-1 | TRBV19 | ASSIRAEGPPEAF
TRBJ2-7 | TRBV5-1 | ASSLEFNEGFSYEQY
TRBJ2-7 | TRBV19 | ASSWDRGNEQY
TRBJ1-2 | TRBV7-9 | SSSRSQGRDGYT
TRBJ1-1 | TRBV9 | ASSPTGTGVWEAF
TRBJ2-2 | TRBV28 | ASRGTGPNTGELF
TRBJ2-6 | TRBV29-1 | SALAGTVVSGANVLT
TRBJ2-1 | TRBV5-4 | ASRPGTSGNNEQF
TRBJ1-1 | TRBV5-1 | ASSLVAGGTEAF
TRBJ1-4 | TRBV7-9 | ASMNTNRGTNEKLF
TRBJ2-7 | TRBV30 | AWSVLSDEQY
TRBJ1-1 | TRBV30 | AWSQGNTEAF
TRBJ2-1 | TRBV6-4 | ASSLSGGISEQF
TRBJ2-6 | TRBV5-1 | ASREDRGISGANGLT
TRBJ2-7 | TRBV10-3 | AIAGTSGGKSSYEQY
TRBJ2-1 | TRBV7-9 | ASSLDRGGYNEQF
TRBJ2-3 | TRBV9 | ASSPRFLVSDTQY
TRBJ1-2 | TRBV5-8 | AGKLLTDYGYT
TRBJ1-1 | TRBV19 | ASSQLDKYTEAF
TRBJ1-1 | TRBV4-1 | ASSQVGQLEAF
TRBJ2-3 | TRBV19 | ASSKTRDGDTQY
TRBJ1-1 | TRBV5-1 | ASSPQGGGNTEAF
TRBJ2-6 | TRBV7-8 | ASSLVRSGANVLT
TRBJ1-5 | TRBV29-1 | SVAVSVGVGQPQH
TRBJ2-3 | TRBV5-1 | ASSLDTPRTDTQY
TRBJ2-2 | TRBV4-1 | ASSRRRTGSNTGELF
TRBJ2-7 | TRBV2 | ASSEQGSTYEQY
TRBJ2-2 | TRBV6-5 | ATRLAGGNGELF
TRBJ1-2 | TRBV19 | ASSSRTPTGGYT
TRBJ2-1 | TRBV2 | ASRGGYYNEQF
TRBJ1-3 | TRBV7-2 | ASSLGPRPGGNTIY
TRBJ2-7 | TRBV11-2 | ASSLEGPGSHEQY
TRBJ2-1 | TRBV29-1 | SAVGYGAGVAEQF
TRBJ1-6 | TRBV7-2 | ASSLRLSPLH
TRBJ2-7 | TRBV10-2 | ASREQGTTPYEQY
TRBJ2-7 | TRBV15 | ATSRGTDRHYEQY